The 30 T cell receptor beta chains reported below all come from one sample, sequenced in a study of T cell responses to AZD1222 COVID-19 vaccine. The repertoire was sequenced with immunoSEQ multiplex PCR; TCRdb's copy has only in-frame clones and lacks some. The sample has over 150,000 clones, roughly 93% seen once. The source was peripheral blood, collected 28 days after the second dose of the MenACWY control vaccine. The receptors stem from an adult who received the MenACWY meningococcal vaccine as a control.

This rearrangement joins TRBV28 to TRBJ2-7; D might be TRBD2 (5 bases). Trimming cost V 5 bases and J 7 bases, with 12 bases left between them. Germline V gives CDR1 MDHEN, CDR2 SYDVKM. The CDR3 is made up of 12 amino acids. The CDR3 region is CASSISPGEQYF. Written as DNA, the CDR3 is TGTGCCAGCAGTATCTCTCCGGGAGAGCAGTACTTC.

The V gene is TRBV15, the J gene TRBJ1-1; 10 nucleotides align to TRBD1. V lost 5 bases to trimming and J lost 1 base; unmatched junction nucleotides: 7. This CDR3 is built from 16 residues. The germline CDR1 and CDR2 sequences are LNHNV and YYDKDF (reference sequence). The CDR3 reads CATSARQGAGNTEAFF. The CDR3 coding sequence is TGTGCCACCAGCGCGAGACAGGGGGCAGGGAACACTGAAGCTTTCTTT.

The chain links TRBV6-2 or TRBV6-3 to TRBJ2-7; D gene unclear. The germline V gene has CDR1 MNHEY and CDR2 SVGEGT. The V end lost 5 bases, the J end lost 9 bases, and 17 bases lay between the germline ends. The CDR3 loop spans 13 amino acids. The CDR3 here is CASSGLSGPRQYF. The CDR3 DNA follows: TGTGCCAGCAGTGGTCTCTCGGGCCCTAGGCAGTACTTC.

The rearrangement uses TRBV27 and TRBJ1-2; 7 nucleotides match TRBD1. The CDR3 extends over 14 amino acids. The V segment lost 4 bases and the J segment 4 bases; nucleotides outside the gene matches: 6. Looked up from germline, CDR1 is MNHEY and CDR2 is SMNVEV (reference sequence). The CDR3 spells CASSSSGGAYGYTF. The CDR3 nucleotides read TGTGCCAGCAGTTCCTCAGGGGGTGCCTATGGCTACACCTTC.

CDR3 DNA sequence: TGTGCCAGCAGCCAAGGACGGGGGTTCACAGATACGCAGTATTTT. Its translation is CASSQGRGFTDTQYF. The rearrangement links TRBV14 to TRBJ2-3; perhaps TRBD2 as D (6 bases). V lost 1 base and J 2 bases, leaving 10 bases between the germline ends. CDR1 SGHDN and CDR2 FVKESK come from the germline V gene. This CDR3 comprises 15 residues.

V and J are TRBV5-4 and TRBJ1-2; the D gene is possibly TRBD1 (6 bases). Per germline, CDR1 SGHNT and CDR2 YYREEE (reference sequence). The germline V and J ends were trimmed by 0 bases and 3 bases, with 9 bases remaining between them. This CDR3 is 14 amino acids long. CDR3 DNA: TGTGCCAGCAGCTTGGTCCACAGGGACTATGGCTACACCTTC. It yields the protein CASSLVHRDYGYTF.

The V gene is TRBV6-5, the J gene TRBJ2-7, with 7 bases identical to TRBD1. Germline loops: CDR1 MNHEY, CDR2 SVGAGI. V lost 7 bases to trimming and J lost 2 bases; unmatched junction nucleotides: 5. The CDR3 spans 13 residues. This CDR3 is CASNVQGAYEQYF. The CDR3 DNA reads as TGTGCCAGCAACGTCCAGGGGGCCTACGAGCAGTACTTC.

Only a few counts were recorded for this clone. This chain links TRBV5-1 with TRBJ1-2, with D possibly matching TRBD1 (6 bases). V was clipped by 4 bases and J by 8 bases, with 18 bases between them. CDR1 and CDR2 (germline): SGHRS, YFSETQ. CDR3 length: 14 residues. The CDR3 is CASSPVRGATGYTF. CDR3 coding DNA: TGCGCCAGCAGCCCGGTGAGGGGGGCGACGGGCTACACCTTC. The variable domain in full, completed from reference TRBV5-1 and TRBJ1-2, reads KAGVTQTPRYLIKTRGQQVTLSCSPISGHRSVSWYQQTPGQGLQFLFEYFSETQRNKGNFPGRFSGRQFSNSRSEMNVSTLELGDSALYLCASSPVRGATGYTFGSGTRLTVV.

The V call is TRBV6-1, the J call TRBJ1-4; 7 bases line up with TRBD1. V was clipped by 5 bases and J by 4 bases; unmatched bases: 4. This CDR3 comprises 14 residues. Germline CDR1 is MNHNS and CDR2 is SASEGT. CDR3 DNA sequence: TGTGCCAGCAGTTGGCAGGGGGGTAATGAAAAACTGTTTTTT. The encoded protein is CASSWQGGNEKLFF.

This rearrangement joins TRBV5-6 to TRBJ1-2; the D gene is possibly TRBD1 (5 bases). Per the germline V gene, CDR1 is SGHDT and CDR2 is YYEEEE. Trimming shortened V by 3 bases and J by 3 bases, and 15 bases separated the two germline ends. The CDR3 is made up of 15 amino acids. The CDR3 DNA reads as TGTGCCAGCAGCTGGTACACTCTAGGGGACTATGGCTACACCTTC. Amino acids: CASSWYTLGDYGYTF. The entire variable domain, with the rest obtained from reference TRBV5-6 and TRBJ1-2, is as follows: DAGVTQSPTHLIKTRGQQVTLRCSPKSGHDTVSWYQQALGQGPQFIFQYYEEEERQRGNFPDRFSGHQFPNYSSELNVNALLLGDSALYLCASSWYTLGDYGYTFGSGTRLTVV.

This chain uses TRBV9 with TRBJ2-3; 10 bases map to TRBD2. Germline CDR1 reads SGDLS; CDR2 reads YYNGEE. V trimming: 3 bases; J trimming: 6 bases; junction bases outside the gene matches: 10. This CDR3 has 16 residues. CDR3 region: CASSAGPSGGTDTQYF. CDR3 DNA sequence: TGTGCCAGCAGCGCTGGCCCTAGCGGGGGAACGGATACGCAGTATTTT.

This chain joins TRBV7-9 and TRBJ2-4; 8 nucleotides match TRBD2. CDR3 length: 17 amino acids. CDR1 SEHNR and CDR2 FQNEAQ come from the germline V gene (reference sequence). V shed 5 bases and J 2 bases; nucleotides not matched to a gene: 11. CDR3 in amino acids: CASSPGGGLGSKNIQYF. The DNA of the CDR3 is TGTGCCAGCAGCCCCGGGGGGGGGCTGGGGTCCAAAAACATTCAGTACTTC.

The gene calls are TRBV7-2 and TRBJ1-1; a weak D match, TRBD1 (6 bases). The CDR3 has 15 amino acids. Trimming shortened V by 5 bases and J by 5 bases, and 18 bases separated the two germline ends. Germline loops: CDR1 SGHTA, CDR2 FQGNSA. The CDR3 spells CASSIRTQRGTEAFF. CDR3 nucleotide sequence: TGTGCCAGCAGCATTAGGACCCAGAGGGGGACTGAAGCTTTCTTT.

The chain recombines TRBV5-5 with TRBJ1-2; D uncertain. Trimming shortened V by 3 bases and J by 4 bases, and 22 bases separated the two germline ends. Germline CDR1 reads SGHKS; CDR2 reads YYEKEE (reference sequence). The CDR3 consists of 17 residues. The CDR3 region is CASSSSFGLTRPYGYTF. For the CDR3, the DNA is TGTGCCAGCAGCTCTAGTTTCGGTCTGACCAGACCCTATGGCTACACCTTC.

A word on this clone: This sample also contains other DNA sequences that code for the same CDR3. The gene calls are TRBV7-3 and TRBJ2-1; 12 bases map to TRBD2. The CDR3 length is 15 residues. CDR1 is SGHTA, CDR2 FQGTGA, per germline. V lost 5 bases to trimming and J lost 3 bases; unmatched junction nucleotides: 2. For the CDR3, the DNA is TGTGCCAGCAGCCTGACTAGCGGGGGCTACAATGAGCAGTTCTTC. Protein: CASSLTSGGYNEQFF.

The gene calls are TRBV30 and TRBJ2-3, with TRBD1 matching over 11 bases. In germline, CDR1 is GTSNPN, CDR2 SVGIG (reference sequence). With 3 bases clipped from V and 1 base from J, the junction kept 6 bases outside the gene matches. The CDR3 totals 16 residues. CDR3 DNA sequence: TGTGCCTGGAGAAGGGGACAGGGGGGAGGCACAGATACGCAGTATTTT. Translated: CAWRRGQGGGTDTQYF.

This sequence joins TRBV6-2 or TRBV6-3 and TRBJ2-1, with 9 nucleotides matching TRBD2. CDR3 length: 13 amino acids. Unmatched junction bases numbered 6, after V lost 5 bases and J lost 10 bases. The germline gives CDR1 MNHEY, CDR2 SVGEGT. The chain's CDR3 is CASSDYSGGEQFF. The CDR3 bases are TGTGCCAGCAGTGACTATAGCGGGGGAGAGCAGTTCTTC.

This clone was seen just once. The V gene is TRBV7-3, the J gene TRBJ2-2, with D perhaps TRBD1 or TRBD2 (5 bases each). Trimming removed 3 bases from V and 1 base from J, with 12 bases in between. Germline CDR1 reads SGHTA; CDR2 reads FQGTGA. The CDR3 is made up of 16 amino acids. CDR3 DNA: TGTGCCAGCAGCTTCCTCGGGACCAGGAACACCGGGGAGCTGTTTTTT. Translation: CASSFLGTRNTGELFF.

J is TRBJ1-5 and V is TRBV2; 7 bases fit TRBD1. The CDR3 is 15 amino acids. Germline-derived CDR1 and CDR2 are SNHLY and FYNNEI. J was trimmed by 4 bases and V by 6 bases; bases with no gene match: 9. In DNA, the CDR3 is TGTGCCAGCAGCCTGCAGGGGGTAGAAAATCAGCCCCAGCATTTT. This sequence encodes CASSLQGVENQPQHF.

This chain connects TRBV19 to TRBJ1-1, with TRBD1 matching 8 bases. CDR3 size: 15 residues. V lost 6 bases and J lost 6; bases outside the gene matches: 12. Germline CDR1 reads LNHDA; CDR2 reads SQIVND (reference sequence). The CDR3 is CASSLSRQGRAEAFF. The CDR3, as DNA: TGTGCCAGTAGCCTCAGCAGACAGGGGCGTGCTGAAGCTTTCTTT.

This chain connects TRBV7-2 to TRBJ2-7; no definite D call. The V gene's germline CDR1 is SGHTA and CDR2 FQGNSA. With 5 bases removed from V and 6 bases from J, the gap between germline ends came to 8 bases. CDR3 length: 11 amino acids. The DNA for the CDR3 is TGTGCCAGCAGCCTATCGGTCGAGCAGTACTTC. Translation gives CASSLSVEQYF.

The V gene is TRBV6-5, the J gene TRBJ1-2, with TRBD1 matching 9 bases. This CDR3 has 14 residues. Per germline, CDR1 MNHEY and CDR2 SVGAGI. Unmatched junction bases numbered 11, after V lost 5 bases and J lost 10 bases. The CDR3 protein is CASSPRPGQGAYTF. CDR3 sequence (DNA): TGTGCCAGCAGTCCCCGGCCGGGACAGGGCGCCTACACCTTC.

V and J are TRBV6-2 or TRBV6-3 and TRBJ1-1; D unclear. CDR3 length: 14 amino acids. Trimming cost V 4 bases and J 1 base, with 10 bases left between them. Germline CDR1 MNHEY, CDR2 SVGEGT. CDR3 bases: TGTGCCAGCAGTTCCCGGAAGCAGAACACTGAAGCTTTCTTT. As protein: CASSSRKQNTEAFF.

The rearrangement links TRBV18 to TRBJ2-1, with TRBD1 as a possible D gene (6 bases). Trimming pared 1 base from V and 8 bases from J, leaving 12 bases between. This CDR3 is built from 14 residues. Germline CDR1 is KGHSH and CDR2 is LQKENI. CDR3 sequence (DNA): TGTGCCAGCTCACCACGAGGGGGTTTTGATGAGCAGTTCTTC. As protein: CASSPRGGFDEQFF.

This chain joins TRBV29-1 and TRBJ2-7; D tentatively fits TRBD1 or TRBD2 (5 bases each). The germline CDR1 and CDR2 sequences are SQVTM and ANQGSEA. CDR3 length equals 13 residues. V lost 5 bases and J 2 bases, leaving 13 bases between the germline ends. CDR3 amino acids: CSVRDRRTYEQYF. CDR3 DNA sequence: TGCAGCGTTAGGGACCGTCGTACCTACGAGCAGTACTTC.

The genes are TRBV5-1 and TRBJ2-7; D possibly corresponds to TRBD2 (5 bases). Germline V CDR1 and CDR2: SGHRS, YFSETQ. The CDR3 sequence is 13 residues long. Trimming shortened V by 3 bases and J by 2 bases, and 9 bases separated the two germline ends. In DNA form, the CDR3 reads TGCGCCAGCAGCTGGACTGGGACCTACGAGCAGTACTTC. Encoded protein: CASSWTGTYEQYF.

This clone was detected only a few times. The genes are TRBV19 and TRBJ2-7, with D tentatively TRBD2 (5 bases). The CDR3 is 14 amino acids. Germline CDR1 is LNHDA and CDR2 is SQIVND (reference sequence). The V end was cut by 5 bases, the J end by 0 bases, with 11 bases between. CDR3 residues: CASSRRESSYEQYF. CDR3 DNA: TGTGCCAGTAGTCGTCGGGAAAGCTCCTACGAGCAGTACTTC. The entire variable domain, with the rest obtained from reference TRBV19 and TRBJ2-7, is as follows: DGGITQSPKYLFRKEGQNVTLSCEQNLNHDAMYWYRQDPGQGLRLIYYSQIVNDFQKGDIAEGYSVSREKKESFPLTVTSAQKNPTAFYLCASSRRESSYEQYFGPGTRLTVT.

The chain couples TRBV4-1 to TRBJ2-3; TRBD1 matches at 7 bases. Germline-derived CDR1 and CDR2 are MGHRA and YSYEKL. This CDR3 is built from 15 residues. V gave up 4 bases and J gave up 8 bases; unmatched junction bases: 12. In DNA form, the CDR3 reads TGCGCCAGCAGCCGATCAGACAGGGTTAGGGGTACGCAGTATTTT. It encodes CASSRSDRVRGTQYF.

This clone was found once. V is TRBV11-3 and J is TRBJ2-1, with 10 bases identical to TRBD2. CDR1 and CDR2 (germline): SGHNT, YENEEA. CDR3 length equals 15 residues. The J segment lost 6 bases and the V segment lost 4 bases, leaving 6 bases of the junction unmatched. Here the CDR3 reads CASSSDTSGANEQFF. CDR3 sequence (DNA): TGTGCCAGCAGCTCCGATACTAGCGGGGCCAATGAGCAGTTCTTC.

The rearrangement uses TRBV19 and TRBJ1-2; the match to TRBD1 covers 7 bases. The CDR3 runs to 15 residues. Germline V lookup: CDR1 LNHDA, CDR2 SQIVND (reference sequence). J lost 3 bases, V lost 3 bases, and 7 bases had no gene match. The DNA for the CDR3 is TGTGCCAGTAGTATGGAGGGGGCTGGGGACTATGGCTACACCTTC. Translating it yields CASSMEGAGDYGYTF.